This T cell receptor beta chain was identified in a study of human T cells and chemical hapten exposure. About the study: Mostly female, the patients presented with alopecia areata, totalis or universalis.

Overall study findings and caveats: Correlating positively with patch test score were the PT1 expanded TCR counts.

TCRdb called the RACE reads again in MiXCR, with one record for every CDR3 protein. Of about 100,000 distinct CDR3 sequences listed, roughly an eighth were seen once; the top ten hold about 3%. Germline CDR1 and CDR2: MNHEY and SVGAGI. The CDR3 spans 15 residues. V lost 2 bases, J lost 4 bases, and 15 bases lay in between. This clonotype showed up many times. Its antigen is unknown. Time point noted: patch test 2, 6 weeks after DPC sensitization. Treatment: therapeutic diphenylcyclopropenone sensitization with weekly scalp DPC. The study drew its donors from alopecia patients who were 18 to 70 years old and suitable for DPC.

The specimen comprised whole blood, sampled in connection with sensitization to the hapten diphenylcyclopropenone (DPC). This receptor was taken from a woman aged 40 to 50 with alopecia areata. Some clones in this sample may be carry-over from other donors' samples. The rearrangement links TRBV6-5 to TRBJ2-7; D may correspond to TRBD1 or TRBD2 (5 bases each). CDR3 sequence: CASSYAAGTDYEQYF. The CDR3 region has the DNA TGTGCCAGCAGTTACGCAGCCGGGACGGATTACGAGCAGTACTTC.